What follows are 11 T cell receptor beta chains derived from one specimen sequenced in a study of blood T cell repertoires in COVID-19. Assay used: immunoSEQ multiplex PCR; TCRdb lists only in-frame clones, some missing. The sample includes 130,000 to 150,000 clones, almost 90% of them seen just once. Specimen: peripheral blood. These receptors were collected from a man aged 45 to 65 with active or convalescent COVID-19.

J is TRBJ1-1 and V is TRBV4-2; the D gene is possibly TRBD1 (5 bases). The CDR3 extends over 13 amino acids. V was shortened by 0 bases and J by 8 bases, with 10 bases between the two germline ends. Germline V CDR1 and CDR2: LGHNA, YNFKEQ. CDR3 DNA sequence: TGTGCCAGCAGCCAAGAAGGGGTCAGGGAAGCTTTCTTT. This encodes CASSQEGVREAFF.

The chain has TRBV7-9 and TRBJ2-2; D perhaps matches TRBD1 (5 bases). The CDR3 spans 13 residues. In germline, CDR1 is SEHNR, CDR2 FQNEAQ (reference sequence). Trimming removed 2 bases at V and 5 bases at J, with 6 bases between. CDR3: CASSLKGTGELFF. In DNA, the CDR3 is TGTGCCAGCAGCTTAAAGGGGACCGGGGAGCTGTTTTTT.

The V gene is TRBV5-1, the J gene TRBJ1-1; no firm D call. In germline, CDR1 is SGHRS, CDR2 YFSETQ. The V end was cut by 0 bases, the J end by 0 bases, with 9 bases between. This CDR3 comprises 15 residues. CDR3 bases: TGCGCCAGCAGCTTGGGAAGCACAGTGAACACTGAAGCTTTCTTT. This sequence encodes CASSLGSTVNTEAFF.

The chain is built from TRBV28 and TRBJ1-5, with a weak D call TRBD1 (6 bases). Germline CDR1 is MDHEN and CDR2 is SYDVKM. Trimming removed 4 bases at V and 4 bases at J, with 11 bases between. The CDR3 extends over 14 amino acids. The CDR3 reads CASSYRVENQPQHF. CDR3 DNA: TGTGCCAGCAGTTACAGGGTAGAGAATCAGCCCCAGCATTTT.

The chain carries TRBV7-3 and TRBJ2-1, with 8 bases aligning to TRBD1. The junction had 6 bases not matched to a gene; V was cut back by 4 bases and J by 4 bases. CDR1 is SGHTA, CDR2 FQGTGA, per germline. The CDR3 covers 15 residues. The CDR3 DNA reads TGTGCCAGCAGCTCCCGCCAGGGGGCTTACAATGAGCAGTTCTTC. The encoded protein is CASSSRQGAYNEQFF.

In this sample, this clone turned up once. The J gene is TRBJ2-6, the V gene TRBV3-1 (or the pseudogene TRBV3-2); 7 bases match TRBD1. The germline V gene has CDR1 LGHDT and CDR2 YNNKEL (reference sequence). The trim removed 4 bases at V and 2 bases at J, leaving 8 bases unmatched. The CDR3 spans 17 residues. The CDR3 nucleotides read TGTGCCAGCAGCCGACAGGGCTCGGTGGCTGGGGCCAACGTCCTGACTTTC. This gives the protein CASSRQGSVAGANVLTF.

The chain recombines TRBV6-5 with TRBJ1-5; 11 bases fit TRBD1. CDR3 length: 15 residues. The V gene end was trimmed by 5 bases and the J gene end by 5 bases; junction bases not matched to a gene: 5. The germline CDR1 and CDR2 sequences are MNHEY and SVGAGI. The DNA of the CDR3 is TGTGCCAGCAGTACCGGGACAGGGGGTTATCAGCCCCAGCATTTT. Translated: CASSTGTGGYQPQHF.

This chain links TRBV12-3 or TRBV12-4 with TRBJ1-6; the match to TRBD1 covers 9 bases. This CDR3 has 13 residues. Trimming removed 9 bases from V and 8 bases from J; junction bases left unmatched: 5. CDR3 coding DNA: TGTGCCAGTTTCCGGGACAGGGATTCACCCCTCCACTTT. Its protein is CASFRDRDSPLHF.

The chain couples TRBV28 to TRBJ2-7; 11 nucleotides agree with TRBD2. The V gene's germline CDR1 is MDHEN and CDR2 SYDVKM. Trimming cost V 8 bases and J 8 bases; bases outside gene matches: 5. This CDR3 comprises 12 residues. CDR3 protein: CASEASGRKQYF. The CDR3, as DNA: TGTGCCAGCGAGGCTAGCGGGAGGAAGCAGTACTTC.

V usage is TRBV19 and J usage is TRBJ2-7; the D gene is possibly TRBD1 (6 bases). CDR1 and CDR2 (germline): LNHDA, SQIVND (reference sequence). The CDR3 has 15 residues. Trimming took off 3 bases at V and 0 bases at J, with 12 bases between the two ends. The CDR3 loop is CASSIGQQVSYEQYF. The CDR3 bases are TGTGCCAGTAGTATCGGACAGCAAGTCTCCTACGAGCAGTACTTC.

The chain joins TRBV27 to TRBJ2-1; 10 bases are shared with TRBD1. CDR1 and CDR2 (germline): MNHEY, SMNVEV (reference sequence). The CDR3 covers 16 residues. The ends lost 4 bases at V and 9 bases at J; junction bases unmatched: 12. The CDR3 nucleotides read TGTGCCAGCAGTTCTACCCCGGGACAGGGGATCGGTGAGCAGTTCTTC. It codes for CASSSTPGQGIGEQFF.